This T cell receptor beta chain was retrieved from a study of PD-L1 blockade in urothelial cancer. Study at large: Atezolizumab (1,200 mg intravenously every 3 weeks) began around 2014 for patients. T cell content in blood samples showed a median of about 140,000. Study-wide results and limits: Tumor-associated clones in the blood of durable-benefit patients grew more at 3 weeks.

This table comes from immunoSEQ multiplex PCR, and its TCRdb copy is limited to in-frame clones, with some not included. The data show some 42,000 clones, approximately 80% seen once. On this clone itself: The antigen is not known.

Urothelial carcinoma in patients was locally advanced or metastatic. Per germline, CDR1 LGHNA and CDR2 YNFKEQ. V lost 4 bases to trimming and J lost 1 base; unmatched junction nucleotides: 4. The CDR3 has 16 amino acids. The starting material was PBMCs, obtained around atezolizumab (anti-PD-L1) treatment. The gene calls are TRBV4-2 and TRBJ2-2, with 9 positions matching TRBD1. The clonotype originates from a man aged 65 to 85 with urothelial cancer. As DNA, the CDR3 is TGTGCCAGCAGCCCAAAGACAGGGGGGAACACCGGGGAGCTGTTTTTT. Its translation is CASSPKTGGNTGELFF.